The clone carrying this TCR beta chain was counted at least ten times. Antigen unknown. The data were taken from a study of CD8 T cells in ankylosing spondylitis. Study results and limitations: The authors reported significant enrichment of disease-linked clones in matched ankylosing spondylitis synovial fluid. Earlier literature documents some of the motif variants in reactive arthritis synovial fluid and blood. What appeared characteristic of ankylosing spondylitis blood was a TCR beta motif of fewer than ten highly homologous variants.

Quantitative 5'-RACE with molecular barcodes was used to make the TCR beta libraries. A single record per CDR3 protein comes from TCRdb applying MiXCR to the 5' RACE reads. The table includes about 36,000 distinct CDR3 sequences, approximately 6% detected once. V shed 4 bases and J shed 2 bases, with 17 bases lying between them. CDR3 length: 17 residues. Germline V gene lookup returns CDR1 SGHAT and CDR2 FQNNGV. Sequencing was carried out using blood, either unsorted or a sorted T cell fraction (not recorded which). The chain is built from TRBV11-2 and TRBJ2-2; weak D call: TRBD2 (6 bases). The source of this sequence is a male donor with ankylosing spondylitis or in good health (not recorded which). This CDR3 reads CASSSISGTPNTGELFF. DNA of the CDR3: TGTGCCAGCAGCTCCATTTCCGGGACTCCTAACACCGGGGAGCTGTTTTTT.